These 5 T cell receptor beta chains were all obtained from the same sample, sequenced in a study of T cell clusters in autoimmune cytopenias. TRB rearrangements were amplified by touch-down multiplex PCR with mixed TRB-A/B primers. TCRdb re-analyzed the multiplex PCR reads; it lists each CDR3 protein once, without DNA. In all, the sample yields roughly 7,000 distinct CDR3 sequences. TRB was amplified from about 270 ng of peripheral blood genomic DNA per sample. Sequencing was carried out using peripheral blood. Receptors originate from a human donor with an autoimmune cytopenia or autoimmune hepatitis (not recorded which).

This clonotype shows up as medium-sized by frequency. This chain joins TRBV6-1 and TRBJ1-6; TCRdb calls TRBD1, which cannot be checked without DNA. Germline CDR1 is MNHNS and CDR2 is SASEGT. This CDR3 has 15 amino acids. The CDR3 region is CASSGDRGYNSPLHF.

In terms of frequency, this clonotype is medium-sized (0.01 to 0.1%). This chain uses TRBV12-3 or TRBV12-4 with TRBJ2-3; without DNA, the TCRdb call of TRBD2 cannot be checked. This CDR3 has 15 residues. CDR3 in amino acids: CASRPTLLAGNTQYF.

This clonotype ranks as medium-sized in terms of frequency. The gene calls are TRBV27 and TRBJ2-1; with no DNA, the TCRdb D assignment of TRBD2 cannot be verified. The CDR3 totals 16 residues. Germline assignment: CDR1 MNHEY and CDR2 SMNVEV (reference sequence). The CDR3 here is CASSLSPSGGYNEQFF.

CDR3 amino acids: CASTTRVGDGTEAFF. The chain couples TRBV5-4 to TRBJ1-1. The CDR3 covers 15 residues. The germline V gene has CDR1 SGHNT and CDR2 YYREEE (reference sequence).

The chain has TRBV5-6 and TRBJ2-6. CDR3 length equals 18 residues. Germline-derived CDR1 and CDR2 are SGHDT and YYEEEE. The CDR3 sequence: CASSLAWGHSSGANVLTF.